This TCR beta chain was observed in a study of cytomegalovirus exposure and HLA in healthy donors. The V and J ends lost 5 bases and 5 bases, in that order; junction bases with no gene match: 11. CDR1 and CDR2 (germline): GTSNPN, SVGIG (reference sequence). The CDR3 is 14 amino acids. PCR employed 60 Vbeta and 13 Jbeta primers. Authors' processing steps: Counted up in a later analysis, unique TCR beta chains came to about 80 million, with some 11 million shared. Method: immunoSEQ multiplex PCR; TCRdb's copy keeps in-frame clones and lacks some. The V and J calls and clone size are taken from that table; D and trimming were inferred from the DNA. This sample's table reports 50,000 to 75,000 clones.

The material sequenced was PBMCs. The chain recombines TRBV30 with TRBJ1-2, with TRBD1 matching over 7 bases. The sequence was obtained from a young woman in good health and CMV-seronegative. CDR3 nucleotides: TGTGCCTGGGATGACAGGGCAGAAGCGTATGGCTACACCTTC. It encodes CAWDDRAEAYGYTF.